This T cell receptor (beta chain) derives from a study of blood T cell repertoires in COVID-19. For the study at large: Sites in the United States, Italy and Spain provided acute and convalescent COVID-19 samples. Sources were T cells, B-cell-depleted T cells, or PBMCs; the material itself was cDNA or gDNA.

Losses at the gene ends were 6 bases for V and 5 bases for J; bases not matched to a gene: 10. The germline V gene encodes CDR1 MNHEY and CDR2 SMNVEV (reference sequence). The CDR3 is made up of 16 amino acids. As handled by the study authors: Amplification with reference gene primers provided the estimates of nucleated cell counts. This table comes from immunoSEQ multiplex PCR, and its TCRdb copy is limited to in-frame clones, with some not included. V, J and clone size reflect that table, while D and trimming were determined from the DNA. Among roughly 120,000 clones, 88% were seen once, and the ten largest hold about 0.9%.

The J gene is TRBJ2-1, the V gene TRBV27; 10 nucleotides align to TRBD2. The TCR originated in a woman aged 45-59 years with active or convalescent COVID-19. Material: peripheral blood. The CDR3: CASRLRGTSANNEQFF. Here the CDR3 DNA reads TGTGCCAGCAGGTTAAGAGGGACTAGCGCAAACAATGAGCAGTTCTTC.